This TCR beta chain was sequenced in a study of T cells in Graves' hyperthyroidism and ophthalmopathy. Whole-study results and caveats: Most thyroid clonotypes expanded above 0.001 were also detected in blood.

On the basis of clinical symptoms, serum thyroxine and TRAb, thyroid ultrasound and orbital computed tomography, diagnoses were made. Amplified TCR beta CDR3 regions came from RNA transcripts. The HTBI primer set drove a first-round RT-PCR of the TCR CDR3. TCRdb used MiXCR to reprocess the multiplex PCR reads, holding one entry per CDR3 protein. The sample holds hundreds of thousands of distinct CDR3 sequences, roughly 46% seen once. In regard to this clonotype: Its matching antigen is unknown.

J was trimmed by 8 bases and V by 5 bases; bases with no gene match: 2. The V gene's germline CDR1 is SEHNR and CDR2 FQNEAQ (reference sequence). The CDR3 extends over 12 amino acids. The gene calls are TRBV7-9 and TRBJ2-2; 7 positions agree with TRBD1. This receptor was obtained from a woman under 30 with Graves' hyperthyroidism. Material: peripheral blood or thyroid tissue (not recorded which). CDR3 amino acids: CASSEDRGELFF. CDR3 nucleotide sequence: TGTGCCAGCAGCGAGGACAGGGGGGAGCTGTTTTTT. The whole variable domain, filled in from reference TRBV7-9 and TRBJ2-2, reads DTGVSQNPRHKITKRGQNVTFRCDPISEHNRLYWYRQTLGQGPEFLTYFQNEAQLEKSRLLSDRFSAERPKGSFSTLEIQRTEQGDSAMYLCASSEDRGELFFGEGSRLTVL.